This TCR beta chain is from a study of blood T cell repertoires in COVID-19. This clone was seen just once. Germline V lookup: CDR1 SGHRS, CDR2 YFSETQ. This CDR3 contains 17 residues. Trimming stripped 1 base from V and 1 base from J, with 18 bases between. Per the study methods: Cell counts per sample came from amplifying reference gene primers. The data were produced by immunoSEQ multiplex PCR, yet TCRdb's version contains in-frame clones alone and is incomplete. Clone size and V and J calls were adopted from that table, with D and trimming inferred from the DNA. The data show a few hundred thousand clones, about nine tenths seen once.

The clonotype comes from a woman aged 25 to 39 with COVID-19, enrolled during active disease. The chain has TRBV5-1 and TRBJ2-7; D might be TRBD1 (6 bases). Material: peripheral blood. The CDR3 is CASSLTPQPGTSYEQYF. CDR3 in DNA: TGCGCCAGCAGCTTGACCCCCCAGCCCGGGACATCCTACGAGCAGTACTTC.